The 11 T cell receptor beta chains presented below share a single source sample, sequenced in a study of T cells in Graves' hyperthyroidism and ophthalmopathy. The TCR beta CDR3 regions underwent amplification using RNA transcripts as the source. In the first-round RT-PCR of the TCR CDR3, the HTBI primer set was used. MiXCR was run by TCRdb on the multiplex PCR reads, yielding one entry per CDR3 protein. In the table there are roughly 500,000 distinct CDR3 sequences, 46% of which are singletons. Sequenced sample: peripheral blood or thyroid tissue (not recorded which). The receptor set was obtained from an adult woman with Graves' disease, either hyperthyroidism or ophthalmopathy (not recorded which).

This clonotype was counted ten times or more. The chain links TRBV5-6 to TRBJ1-6; weak D call: TRBD1 (6 bases). The CDR3 consists of 14 residues. Looked up from germline, CDR1 is SGHDT and CDR2 is YYEEEE. V lost 0 bases to trimming and J lost 10 bases, with 11 bases between them. The DNA of the CDR3 is TGTGCCAGCAGCTTGGGTGGGGGGGCATCACCCCTCCACTTT. Translated, it gives CASSLGGGASPLHF.

This clonotype was picked up a small number of times. This may come from a read error, since a much larger clone is one base off. This chain joins TRBV11-1 and TRBJ2-5; a weak D match, TRBD2 (6 bases). V lost 4 bases to trimming and J lost 7 bases, with 19 bases between them. Germline V lookup: CDR1 SGHAT, CDR2 FQDESV (reference sequence). The CDR3 spans 15 residues. CDR3 sequence: CASSSLTGSGRTQYF. The CDR3 DNA reads as TGTGCCAGCAGCTCATTAACAGGATCCGGGAGGACCCAGTACTTC.

V gene TRBV7-6 combines with J gene TRBJ1-6; 8 nucleotides match TRBD1. The CDR3 length is 14 residues. The J segment lost 5 bases and the V segment lost 4 bases, leaving 1 base of the junction unmatched. The germline V gene encodes CDR1 SGHVS and CDR2 FNYEAQ. CDR3 amino acids: CASSSTGDNSPLHF. The CDR3 DNA reads as TGTGCCAGCAGCTCGACAGGGGATAATTCACCCCTCCACTTT.

The chain employs TRBV11-3 and TRBJ1-1; tentatively, D is TRBD1 (5 bases). CDR3 length: 13 amino acids. CDR1 is SGHNT, CDR2 YENEEA, per germline. Trimming stripped 7 bases from V and 4 bases from J, with 13 bases between. CDR3 sequence: CASILLGGTEAFF. CDR3 coding DNA: TGTGCCAGCATCCTCCTGGGGGGCACTGAAGCTTTCTTT.

This rearrangement joins TRBV4-2 to TRBJ2-7; 14 nucleotides agree with TRBD2. The V gene's germline CDR1 is LGHNA and CDR2 YNFKEQ. V trimming: 1 base; J trimming: 2 bases; junction bases outside the gene matches: 7. The CDR3 loop spans 18 amino acids. CDR3 residues: CASSQGPRLAGGTYEQYF. CDR3 in DNA: TGTGCCAGCAGCCAAGGTCCTCGACTAGCGGGAGGGACCTACGAGCAGTACTTC.

V usage is TRBV19 and J usage is TRBJ2-5; D gene unclear. The CDR3 is 13 residues long. Germline CDR1 and CDR2: LNHDA and SQIVND (reference sequence). The CDR3 region has the DNA TGTGCTGGTAGTGCAAACTGGGGAGAGACCCAGTACTTC. This gives the protein CAGSANWGETQYF.

Written as DNA, the CDR3 is TGCAGCGTTGAAGGACAGGGTGACTCTGGAAACACCATATATTTT. It codes for CSVEGQGDSGNTIYF. V and J are TRBV29-1 and TRBJ1-3, with 7 positions matching TRBD1. Germline assignment: CDR1 SQVTM and CDR2 ANQGSEA. Trimming took 1 base from V and 0 from J; bases not matched to a gene: 3. CDR3 length: 15 amino acids.

This clonotype came up many times. This chain connects TRBV7-8 to TRBJ1-5; the D gene is possibly TRBD1 (6 bases). V lost 0 bases and J lost 2, with 8 bases in between. This CDR3 is built from 15 residues. Germline values: CDR1 SGHVS, CDR2 FQNEAQ. The CDR3 bases are TGTGCCAGCAGCTTAGCCAGGGGTCGCAATCAGCCCCAGCATTTT. Its protein is CASSLARGRNQPQHF.

In this sample, this clonotype turned up many times. The CDR3: CASSLDSADQPQHF. As DNA, the CDR3 is TGTGCCAGCAGTTTGGACAGCGCCGATCAGCCCCAGCATTTT. The rearrangement joins TRBV12-3 or TRBV12-4 to TRBJ1-5, with D possibly TRBD1 on 6 matching bases. Trimming left V 3 bases short and J 5 bases short, with 11 bases between. The CDR3 sequence is 14 residues long.

This clonotype was seen at least ten times. This chain connects TRBV15 to TRBJ2-5; tentatively, D is TRBD2 (6 bases). From germline, CDR1 is LNHNV and CDR2 YYDKDF (reference sequence). The CDR3 sequence is 14 residues long. V was pared by 4 bases and J by 4 bases, with 13 bases between. The CDR3 region is CATSTGLGGETQYF. CDR3 DNA sequence: TGTGCCACCAGCACCGGCCTCGGGGGAGAGACCCAGTACTTC.

This clonotype was seen only a few times. The chain couples TRBV29-1 to TRBJ2-7; TRBD1 or TRBD2 may be the D gene (5 bases each). V was pared by 5 bases and J by 3 bases, with 11 bases between. CDR1 is SQVTM and CDR2 is ANQGSEA in the germline V gene. The CDR3 spans 12 residues. DNA for the CDR3: TGCAGCGTTCGGGACGGCAACTACGAGCAGTACTTC. Protein: CSVRDGNYEQYF.